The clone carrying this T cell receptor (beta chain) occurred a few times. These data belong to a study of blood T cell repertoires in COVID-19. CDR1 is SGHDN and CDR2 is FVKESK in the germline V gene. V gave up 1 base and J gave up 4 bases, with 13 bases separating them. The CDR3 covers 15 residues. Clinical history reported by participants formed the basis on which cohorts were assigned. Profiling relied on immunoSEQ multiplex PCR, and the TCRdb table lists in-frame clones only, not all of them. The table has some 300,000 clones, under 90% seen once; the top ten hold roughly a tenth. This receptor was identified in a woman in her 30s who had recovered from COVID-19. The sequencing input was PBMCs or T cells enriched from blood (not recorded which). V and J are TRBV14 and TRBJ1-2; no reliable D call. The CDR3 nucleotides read TGTGCCAGCAGCCAAGGTGCGGTACGGATCTATGGCTACACCTTC. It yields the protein CASSQGAVRIYGYTF.